Reported below is one T cell receptor (beta chain). Its antigen is still unknown. In the PCR, 60 Vbeta and 13 Jbeta primers were used. Repertoires were generated with immunoSEQ multiplex PCR, while TCRdb's copy carries only in-frame clones and drops some. Altogether about 180,000 clones are present, 80% to 90% being singletons, with the ten largest covering around 4.7%. Likely unrecorded immune exposures existed in these nominally healthy donors. The sample comes from a study of cytomegalovirus exposure and HLA in healthy donors. General observations from the study: With DRB1 most and HLA-C fewest, TCR association rates differed between HLA loci in a later analysis. A few chains linked to CMV were shown in vitro to be specific for CMV antigens.

The CDR3 loop spans 13 amino acids. Germline CDR1 and CDR2: SNHLY and FYNNEI. The V and J ends lost 6 bases and 2 bases respectively, with 10 bases between them. The source of this sequence is a woman under 30 in good health and CMV-seropositive. The chain combines TRBV2 with TRBJ1-2; D perhaps matches TRBD1 (5 bases). Sequencing was performed on PBMCs. CDR3 bases: TGTGCCAGCAGGGTATCAGGGAACTATGGCTACACCTTC. Encoded protein: CASRVSGNYGYTF.